The rows below give T cell receptor beta chains drawn from one sample of a study of OX40 agonist ivuxolimab in advanced cancers. Assay used: immunoSEQ multiplex PCR; TCRdb lists only in-frame clones, some missing. Among around 60,000 clones listed, 87% were seen once. Specimen: CD4+ or CD8+ T cells sorted from blood, collected in a trial of the OX40 agonist ivuxolimab. The source of these receptors is an adult with an advanced solid tumor such as melanoma, head and neck, liver or kidney cancer. CDR3s include the opening cysteine and the closing phenylalanine or tryptophan. Each record gives: CDR3 protein, CDR3 length, D gene, J gene, V gene. D genes are given only for firm matches.

CDR3aa: CASRAAGTDLTEAFF
len: 15
d_gene: .
j_gene: TRBJ1-1
v_gene: TRBV2

CDR3aa: CASSTNSGISGNTIYF
len: 16
d_gene: .
j_gene: TRBJ1-3
v_gene: TRBV28

CDR3aa: CASSLVQDDGYTF
len: 13
d_gene: .
j_gene: TRBJ1-2
v_gene: TRBV5-1

CDR3aa: CASHMTGNYGYTF
len: 13
d_gene: .
j_gene: TRBJ1-2
v_gene: TRBV5-1

CDR3aa: CASIPSPGTGHYGYTF
len: 16
d_gene: TRBD1
j_gene: TRBJ1-2
v_gene: TRBV28

CDR3aa: CASSQQGSGANVLTF
len: 15
d_gene: .
j_gene: TRBJ2-6
v_gene: TRBV4-1

CDR3aa: CASSVDGHMAKNIQYF
len: 16
d_gene: .
j_gene: TRBJ2-4
v_gene: TRBV9

CDR3aa: CASSEETQYF
len: 10
d_gene: .
j_gene: TRBJ2-5
v_gene: TRBV27

CDR3aa: CASSYSGAAFF
len: 11
d_gene: .
j_gene: TRBJ1-1
v_gene: TRBV6-5

CDR3aa: CASNRDLSTQQYF
len: 13
d_gene: .
j_gene: TRBJ2-7
v_gene: TRBV5-1

CDR3aa: CASGDRGRAFF
len: 11
d_gene: TRBD1
j_gene: TRBJ1-1
v_gene: TRBV28

CDR3aa: CASSMGRDGSYEQYF
len: 15
d_gene: .
j_gene: TRBJ2-7
v_gene: TRBV19

CDR3aa: CATSSIVANYGYTF
len: 14
d_gene: .
j_gene: TRBJ1-2
v_gene: TRBV15

CDR3aa: CASSQEGAGEQYF
len: 13
d_gene: .
j_gene: TRBJ2-7
v_gene: TRBV5-4

CDR3aa: CASSPRASGDTDTQYF
len: 16
d_gene: TRBD2
j_gene: TRBJ2-3
v_gene: TRBV18

CDR3aa: CASSPVGFNTGELFF
len: 15
d_gene: .
j_gene: TRBJ2-2
v_gene: TRBV6-6

CDR3aa: CASSLPGVAGAYEQYF
len: 16
d_gene: .
j_gene: TRBJ2-7
v_gene: TRBV7-9

CDR3aa: CASSVQSGPYYGYTF
len: 15
d_gene: .
j_gene: TRBJ1-2
v_gene: TRBV6-1

CDR3aa: CASSQVSEDTYTDTQYF
len: 17
d_gene: .
j_gene: TRBJ2-3
v_gene: TRBV4-1

CDR3aa: CASSQDWDLLYEQYF
len: 15
d_gene: .
j_gene: TRBJ2-7
v_gene: TRBV4-3

CDR3aa: CASSQKDSNQPQHF
len: 14
d_gene: .
j_gene: TRBJ1-5
v_gene: TRBV4-1

CDR3aa: CASSPRTGSGELFF
len: 14
d_gene: .
j_gene: TRBJ2-2
v_gene: TRBV7-3

CDR3aa: CASIDGPIYNSPLHF
len: 15
d_gene: .
j_gene: TRBJ1-6
v_gene: TRBV28

CDR3aa: CASRPHEQYF
len: 10
d_gene: .
j_gene: TRBJ2-7
v_gene: TRBV19

CDR3aa: CAISERDRGFYQETQYF
len: 17
d_gene: TRBD1
j_gene: TRBJ2-5
v_gene: TRBV10-3

CDR3aa: CASSSGLAGPSYNEQFF
len: 17
d_gene: TRBD2
j_gene: TRBJ2-1
v_gene: TRBV7-6

CDR3aa: CASSLHSTNEKLFF
len: 14
d_gene: .
j_gene: TRBJ1-4
v_gene: TRBV7-9

CDR3aa: CASSFSGYEKLFF
len: 13
d_gene: .
j_gene: TRBJ1-4
v_gene: TRBV13

CDR3aa: CAWSRTVMNTEAFF
len: 14
d_gene: .
j_gene: TRBJ1-1
v_gene: TRBV30

CDR3aa: CSVEGHGPDQPQHF
len: 14
d_gene: .
j_gene: TRBJ1-5
v_gene: TRBV29-1

CDR3aa: CASSPPGRGNTEAFF
len: 15
d_gene: .
j_gene: TRBJ1-1
v_gene: TRBV27

CDR3aa: CASSSSDLGGYTF
len: 13
d_gene: .
j_gene: TRBJ1-2
v_gene: TRBV7-9